The 9 T cell receptor beta chains reported below all come from one sample, sequenced in a study of T cell repertoires in cytomegalovirus infection. TCRdb recomputed calls from the reads with MiXCR, one row per CDR3 protein. In the table there are 750,000 to 950,000 distinct CDR3 sequences, about 28% of which are singletons. For these TCRs, the target antigens are not known. The specimen comprised cultured CD8+ T cells from PBMCs, sampled from culture after CMV antigen stimulation. Source of these receptors: a human donor in good health (CMV status not recorded). Some clones in this sample may be carry-over from other donors' samples.

This clonotype was seen ten or more times. The rearrangement links TRBV24-1 to TRBJ2-3, with 10 bases identical to TRBD2. Germline trimming cut 3 bases from V and 0 bases from J; bases unmatched to any gene: 11. This CDR3 has 19 residues. CDR1 KGHDR and CDR2 SFDVKD come from the germline V gene. The chain's CDR3 is CATSDPEPGLADSTDTQYF. CDR3 bases: TGTGCCACCAGTGATCCCGAACCCGGACTAGCGGATAGCACAGATACGCAGTATTTT.

A note on this clonotype: An end of the junction does not agree with germline; a read error may underlie this. V is TRBV7-6 and J is TRBJ2-2; tentative D call: TRBD2 (5 bases). Germline-derived CDR1 and CDR2 are SGHVS and FNYEAQ. The CDR3 totals 14 residues. CDR3 protein: CASSFISNTGELCF. CDR3 coding DNA: TGTGCCAGCAGCTTCATTTCAAACACCGGGGAGCTGTGTTTT. The full variable domain, its missing parts supplied by reference TRBV7-6 and TRBJ2-2, is GAGVSQSPRYKVTKRGQDVALRCDPISGHVSLYWYRQALGQGPEFLTYFNYEAQQDKSGLPNDRFSAERPEGSISTLTIQRTEQRDSAMYRCASSFISNTGELCFGEGSRLTVL.

This clonotype has only a few counts. The rearrangement uses TRBV28 and TRBJ2-7; no clear D. Trimming shortened V by 9 bases and J by 6 bases, and 9 bases separated the two germline ends. CDR3 length: 10 residues. CDR1 and CDR2 from the germline V gene are MDHEN and SYDVKM. The CDR3 region is CASGTAEQYV. The CDR3 DNA follows: TGTGCCAGTGGAACCGCCGAGCAGTACGTC.

This clonotype was counted between two and nine times. V usage is TRBV7-6 and J usage is TRBJ1-2; 7 bases map to TRBD1. The J segment lost 6 bases and the V segment lost 5 bases, leaving 9 bases of the junction unmatched. The V gene's germline CDR1 is SGHVS and CDR2 FNYEAQ. The CDR3 runs to 14 residues. The CDR3 reads CASSPTGAGDGYTF. The CDR3 nucleotides are TGTGCCAGCAGCCCCACAGGGGCGGGTGATGGCTACACCTTC.

This clonotype was observed many times. This sequence joins TRBV11-1 and TRBJ1-1; unclear D gene. The germline CDR1 and CDR2 sequences are SGHAT and FQDESV (reference sequence). The ends were cut back, 6 bases at V and 1 base at J, with 6 bases in the middle. This CDR3 is built from 12 residues. DNA for the CDR3: TGTGCCAGCAGTTGGACGAACACTGAAGCTTTCTTT. As protein: CASSWTNTEAFF.

This clonotype turned up a few times. V is TRBV6-5 and J is TRBJ1-5; 10 nucleotides line up with TRBD1. Trimming took 1 base from V and 9 from J; bases not matched to a gene: 3. There are 14 residues in the CDR3. Looked up from germline, CDR1 is MNHEY and CDR2 is SVGAGI. The CDR3 DNA reads TGTGCCAGCAGTTACTTGGACAGGGGGACGCCCCAGCATTTT. This translates into CASSYLDRGTPQHF.

In its sample, this clonotype was seen many times. J is TRBJ2-1 and V is TRBV7-6; TRBD1 matches at 10 bases. The CDR3 covers 15 residues. In germline, CDR1 is SGHVS, CDR2 FNYEAQ. Trimming took 5 bases from V and 8 from J; bases not matched to a gene: 9. The CDR3 coding sequence is TGTGCCAGCAGCCCCTACCCGACAGGGGGCGATGAGCAGTTCTTC. Amino acids: CASSPYPTGGDEQFF.

This clonotype came up a few times. The chain is built from TRBV6-2 or TRBV6-3 and TRBJ1-2, with 8 nucleotides matching TRBD1. Germline V gene lookup returns CDR1 MNHEY and CDR2 SVGEGT. The CDR3 covers 16 residues. J lost 1 base, V lost 0 bases, and 4 bases had no gene match. The CDR3 region has the DNA TGTGCCAGCAGTTACTCGACAGGGGAAATTAACTATGGCTACACCTTC. This sequence encodes CASSYSTGEINYGYTF.

This chain links TRBV12-3 or TRBV12-4 with TRBJ1-1, with D possibly matching TRBD1 (5 bases). V lost 6 bases and J lost 0, with 11 bases in between. The CDR3 sequence is 14 residues long. Written as DNA, the CDR3 is TGTGCCAGCAGGGGGATAGGGGTGAACACTGAAGCTTTCTTT. Translated, it gives CASRGIGVNTEAFF.